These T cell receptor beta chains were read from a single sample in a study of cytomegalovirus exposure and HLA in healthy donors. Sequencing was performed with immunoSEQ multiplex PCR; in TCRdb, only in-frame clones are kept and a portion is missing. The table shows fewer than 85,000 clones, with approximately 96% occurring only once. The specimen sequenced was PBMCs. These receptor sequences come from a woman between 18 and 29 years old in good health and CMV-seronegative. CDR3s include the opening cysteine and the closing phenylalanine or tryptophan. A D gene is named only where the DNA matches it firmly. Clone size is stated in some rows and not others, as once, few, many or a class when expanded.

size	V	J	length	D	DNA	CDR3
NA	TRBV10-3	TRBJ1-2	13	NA	TGTGCCACTGCGGGATATCAGAACTATGGCTACACCTTC	CATAGYQNYGYTF
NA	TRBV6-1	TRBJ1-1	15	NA	TGTGCCAGCAGGGATACAGCGGGTCGGAACACTGAAGCTTTCTTT	CASRDTAGRNTEAFF
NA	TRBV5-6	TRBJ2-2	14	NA	TGTGCCAGCAGCTTTAGTGGTCGAAACGGGGAGCTGTTTTTT	CASSFSGRNGELFF
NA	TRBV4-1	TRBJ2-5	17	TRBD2	TGCGCCAGCAGCCAAAGCCCTTTCCGGGAGGTCCAAGAGACCCAGTACTTC	CASSQSPFREVQETQYF
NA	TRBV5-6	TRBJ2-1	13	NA	TGTGCCAGCAGCTTGGATCTGGGACTTGAGCAGTTCTTC	CASSLDLGLEQFF
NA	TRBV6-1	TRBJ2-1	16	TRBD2	TGTGCCAGCAGTGACCTCGTCGCTAGCGGTTACAATGAGCAGTTCTTC	CASSDLVASGYNEQFF
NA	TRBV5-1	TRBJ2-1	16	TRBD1	TGCGCCAGCAGCTTTTTGGGGCAGGGGGCCTACAATGAGCAGTTCTTC	CASSFLGQGAYNEQFF
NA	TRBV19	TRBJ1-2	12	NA	TGTGCCAGTAGTCCCGGACAGTATGGCTACACCTTC	CASSPGQYGYTF
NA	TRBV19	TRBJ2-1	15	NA	TGTGCCAGTTGTCAGGACGGGAGTCTCTACAATGAGCAGTTCTTC	CASCQDGSLYNEQFF
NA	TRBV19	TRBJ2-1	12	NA	TGTGCCAGTAGGGGAGTATACAATGAGCAGTTCTTC	CASRGVYNEQFF
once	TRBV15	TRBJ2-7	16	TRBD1	TGTGCCACCAGCAGACTCGGGACAGGTTTCTCCTACGAGCAGTACTTC	CATSRLGTGFSYEQYF
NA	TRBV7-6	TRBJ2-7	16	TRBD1	TGTGCCAGCAGCCCCGTCCGGGACAGGGTGAGTTACGAGCAGTACTTC	CASSPVRDRVSYEQYF
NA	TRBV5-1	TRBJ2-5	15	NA	TGCGCCAGCAGCTTACCCGGGGTTCCTTTCGGCGCCCAGTACTTC	CASSLPGVPFGAQYF
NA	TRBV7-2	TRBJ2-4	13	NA	TGTGCCAGCAGCCCGGACAGCTTAAACATTCAGTACTTC	CASSPDSLNIQYF
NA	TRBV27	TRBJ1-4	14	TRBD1	TGTGCCAGCAGTTTAACACCAGGGGGTGAAAAACTGTTTTTT	CASSLTPGGEKLFF
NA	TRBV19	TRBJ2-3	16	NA	TGTGCCAGTAGTATCGGGGGTGGGGGTCTTACAGATACGCAGTATTTT	CASSIGGGGLTDTQYF
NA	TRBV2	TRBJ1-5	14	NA	TGTGCCAGCAGTTCCAGGTCAGGCAATCAGCCCCAGCATTTT	CASSSRSGNQPQHF
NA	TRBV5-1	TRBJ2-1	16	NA	TGCGCCAGCAGCTTGGGGCAGGGCGGCTCCTACAATGAGCAGTTCTTC	CASSLGQGGSYNEQFF
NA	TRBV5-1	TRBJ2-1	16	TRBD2	TGCGCCAGCAGCTTGGGGGCGGGAGGGTACTACAATGAGCAGTTCTTC	CASSLGAGGYYNEQFF
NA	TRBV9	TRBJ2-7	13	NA	TGTGCCAGCAGCGTAGGGGCTCCCTACGAGCAGTACTTC	CASSVGAPYEQYF
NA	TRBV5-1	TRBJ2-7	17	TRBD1	TGCGCCAGCAGCTTTTTGCCCCTAGGACAGGAGAGTTACGAGCAGTACTTC	CASSFLPLGQESYEQYF
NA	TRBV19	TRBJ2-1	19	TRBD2	TGTGCCAGTAGCCAAATCGGACTAGCGGGAGTCCTGGGGGAGAATGAGCAGTTCTTC	CASSQIGLAGVLGENEQFF